Below are 29 T cell receptor beta chains sequenced from a single sample in a study of blood T cell repertoires in COVID-19 (dated by TCRdb to about 2020). To prepare the library, the immunoSEQ multiplex PCR assay was applied. The table comes from immuneACCESS by way of TCRdb, which keeps in-frame sequences with V and J called. Part of the clones is missing from these tables; in studies checked, under half for an unresolved V gene and the rest for unknown reasons. A total of fewer than 600,000 clones appear in this sample, roughly 88% of them only once. 1.5% to 2% of the sample is in the top ten clones. Sequencing used PBMCs or T cells enriched from blood (not recorded which). These TCRs come from a woman between 40 and 55 years old who had recovered from COVID-19.

In this sample, this clone turned up once. The chain recombines TRBV4-1 with TRBJ2-3; no firm D call. This CDR3 is 15 amino acids long. Germline loops: CDR1 MGHRA, CDR2 YSYEKL. Trimming removed 0 bases from V and 9 bases from J, with 16 bases in between. CDR3 sequence: CASSQDYRSSLTQYF. CDR3 DNA: TGCGCCAGCAGCCAAGATTATCGTAGTAGTTTAACGCAGTATTTT.

This clone is a singleton in its sample. The gene calls are TRBV7-2 and TRBJ1-2; 7 bases agree with TRBD1. After removal of 6 bases from V and 4 bases from J, the junction contained 8 bases not matched to a gene. CDR3 length: 14 residues. Germline CDR1 and CDR2: SGHTA and FQGNSA. Here the CDR3 reads CASRPGQVLYGYTF. The CDR3 nucleotides are TGTGCCAGCAGACCCGGACAGGTTCTCTATGGCTACACCTTC.

The chain joins TRBV27 to TRBJ2-7, with TRBD1 identical over 9 bases. CDR1 is MNHEY and CDR2 is SMNVEV in the germline V gene (reference sequence). The V segment lost 0 bases and the J segment 1 base; nucleotides outside the gene matches: 7. The CDR3 totals 17 residues. The CDR3 DNA follows: TGTGCCAGCAGTTTATCGGGACAGGGCTTAATTTCCTACGAGCAGTACTTC. This sequence encodes CASSLSGQGLISYEQYF.

With respect to this clone: Other DNA sequences in this sample translate to the same CDR3. V gene TRBV5-4 combines with J gene TRBJ2-1, with 11 bases identical to TRBD2. Unmatched junction bases numbered 2, after V lost 4 bases and J lost 2 bases. CDR1 SGHNT and CDR2 YYREEE come from the germline V gene (reference sequence). The length of the CDR3 is 15 residues. CDR3 amino acids: CASSPGLAAYNEQFF. For the CDR3, the DNA is TGTGCCAGCAGCCCGGGACTAGCGGCCTACAATGAGCAGTTCTTC.

V gene TRBV18 combines with J gene TRBJ1-4; 8 positions match TRBD1. The trim removed 1 base at V and 5 bases at J, leaving 6 bases unmatched. Looked up from germline, CDR1 is KGHSH and CDR2 is LQKENI. This CDR3 region has 16 residues. In DNA form, the CDR3 reads TGTGCCAGCTCACCACGAGGACAGGGTCCAAATGAAAAACTGTTTTTT. Translated, it gives CASSPRGQGPNEKLFF.

V usage is TRBV7-2 and J usage is TRBJ1-6; a weak D match, TRBD1 (5 bases). The CDR3 consists of 16 residues. Germline CDR1 is SGHTA and CDR2 is FQGNSA. Trimming took off 1 base at V and 3 bases at J, with 10 bases between the two ends. DNA for the CDR3: TGTGCCAGCAGCTTAGTACCAGGGAACTATAATTCACCCCTCCACTTT. Translated: CASSLVPGNYNSPLHF.

This rearrangement joins TRBV29-1 to TRBJ1-1; 7 positions agree with TRBD1. Germline V gene sequence: CDR1 SQVTM, CDR2 ANQGSEA. With 6 bases clipped from V and 0 bases from J, the junction kept 10 bases outside the gene matches. The length of the CDR3 is 15 residues. CDR3 in DNA: TGCAGCGTCGGGGGACAGCTTAACATGAACACTGAAGCTTTCTTT. It encodes CSVGGQLNMNTEAFF.

This chain links TRBV11-2 with TRBJ2-7, with a possible D match to TRBD1 (6 bases). CDR3 length equals 14 residues. Germline V CDR1 and CDR2: SGHAT, FQNNGV. Trimming took 6 bases from V and 7 from J, leaving 19 bases between them. The CDR3 nucleotides read TGTGCCAGCAGTCCTCTGGGTGGGGGCTGGGAGCAGTACTTC. Translated: CASSPLGGGWEQYF.

The CDR3, as DNA: TGTGCCACCAGCAGAGATGAGCAGGGGGCTTACTATGGCTACACCTTC. Residues: CATSRDEQGAYYGYTF. The chain is built from TRBV15 and TRBJ1-2; 8 bases are a match to TRBD1. This CDR3 has 16 amino acids. J was trimmed by 3 bases and V by 0 bases; bases with no gene match: 6. The germline gives CDR1 LNHNV, CDR2 YYDKDF (reference sequence).

This clone was seen only a few times. The chain combines TRBV5-1 with TRBJ2-7; a possible D gene is TRBD1 (5 bases). The CDR3 runs 13 residues. Deletions cut 10 bases from V and 5 bases from J, with 19 bases between. CDR1 SGHRS and CDR2 YFSETQ come from the germline V gene. The CDR3 DNA follows: TGCGCCTCTCCCCCCAGGGTGTTCCACGAGCAGTACTTC. This sequence encodes CASPPRVFHEQYF.

This chain joins TRBV28 and TRBJ1-4, with 7 bases aligning to TRBD1. V trimming: 4 bases; J trimming: 0 bases; junction bases outside the gene matches: 8. CDR3 length: 17 amino acids. Looked up from germline, CDR1 is MDHEN and CDR2 is SYDVKM. The CDR3 bases are TGTGCCAGCAGTTCTCCACAGGGGCTTGCAACTAATGAAAAACTGTTTTTT. Amino acid sequence: CASSSPQGLATNEKLFF.

The genes are TRBV27 and TRBJ1-6, with 7 bases that match TRBD1. Trimming removed 0 bases from V and 6 bases from J; junction bases left unmatched: 11. CDR3 length: 18 residues. Germline CDR1 reads MNHEY; CDR2 reads SMNVEV (reference sequence). The CDR3 DNA reads as TGTGCCAGCAGTTTATCGGGGATTTTCCGGGACAGTAATTCACCCCTCCACTTT. Its translation: CASSLSGIFRDSNSPLHF.

V is TRBV6-1 and J is TRBJ1-4, with unresolved D. Germline V CDR1 and CDR2: MNHNS, SASEGT. Trimming left V 3 bases short and J 5 bases short, with 10 bases between. CDR3 length: 14 residues. DNA of the CDR3: TGTGCCAGCAGTGACAAGGGAGCAAATGAAAAACTGTTTTTT. Translated: CASSDKGANEKLFF.

This clone has just one count. The chain joins TRBV6-5 to TRBJ2-7; D uncertain. CDR3 size: 15 residues. Trimming stripped 7 bases from V and 1 base from J, with 17 bases between. CDR1 and CDR2 (germline): MNHEY, SVGAGI. The CDR3 bases are TGTGCCAGCACCGAGGAGAGTTCTATATCCTACGAGCAGTACTTC. Amino acids: CASTEESSISYEQYF.

The chain employs TRBV2 and TRBJ2-6; perhaps TRBD2 as D (5 bases). CDR3 size: 16 residues. V lost 4 bases to trimming and J lost 1 base, with 11 bases between them. Germline V CDR1 and CDR2: SNHLY, FYNNEI. The CDR3 sequence: CASSVARGSGANVLTF. In nucleotides, the CDR3 is TGTGCCAGCAGTGTTGCACGGGGATCTGGGGCCAACGTCCTGACTTTC.

The rearrangement uses TRBV7-2 and TRBJ1-6; TRBD1 might be the D (6 bases). Per germline, CDR1 SGHTA and CDR2 FQGNSA. The CDR3 contains 17 residues. Trimming shortened V by 0 bases and J by 6 bases, and 15 bases separated the two germline ends. The CDR3 coding sequence is TGTGCCAGCAGCTTAGCGAGGGAAGGGACAAGTAATTCACCCCTCCACTTT. Translating gives CASSLAREGTSNSPLHF. Drawing the rest from reference TRBV7-2 and TRBJ1-6, the complete variable domain is GAGVSQSPSNKVTEKGKDVELRCDPISGHTALYWYRQSLGQGLEFLIYFQGNSAPDKSGLPSDRFSAERTGGSVSTLTIQRTQQEDSAVYLCASSLAREGTSNSPLHFGNGTRLTVT.

J is TRBJ2-7 and V is TRBV24-1; unclear D gene. V was pared by 4 bases and J by 0 bases, with 15 bases between. This CDR3 comprises 16 residues. Germline CDR1 and CDR2: KGHDR and SFDVKD. DNA for the CDR3: TGTGCCACCAGTGACTTTAGACATACGAGCTCCTACGAGCAGTACTTC. Amino acid sequence: CATSDFRHTSSYEQYF.

This clone has only one observation. The chain is built from TRBV24-1 and TRBJ1-4; D perhaps matches TRBD1 (6 bases). The CDR3 is made up of 18 amino acids. Germline-derived CDR1 and CDR2 are KGHDR and SFDVKD. Trimming took 8 bases from V and 0 from J, leaving 21 bases between them. The CDR3 sequence: CATKWDTQVVPTNEKLFF. CDR3 in DNA: TGTGCCACCAAATGGGACACCCAAGTGGTGCCAACTAATGAAAAACTGTTTTTT.

V usage is TRBV20-1 and J usage is TRBJ2-7; D gene uncertain. The CDR3 spans 11 residues. Deletions cut 6 bases from V and 6 bases from J, with 12 bases between. From germline, CDR1 is DFQATT and CDR2 SNEGSKA (reference sequence). The CDR3 DNA reads TGCAGTGCCCCACTCATGATCGAGCAGTACTTC. The encoded protein is CSAPLMIEQYF.

The chain links TRBV7-8 to TRBJ2-2, with 7 positions matching TRBD1. Unmatched junction bases numbered 8, after V lost 2 bases and J lost 5 bases. Germline loops: CDR1 SGHVS, CDR2 FQNEAQ. This CDR3 contains 16 residues. The CDR3 DNA reads as TGTGCCAGCAGCTTATTAGGGGGCCCTTATACCGGGGAGCTGTTTTTT. It is translated as CASSLLGGPYTGELFF.

This sequence joins TRBV19 and TRBJ2-7; 10 bases agree with TRBD1. V shed 5 bases and J 6 bases; nucleotides not matched to a gene: 7. Germline V lookup: CDR1 LNHDA, CDR2 SQIVND (reference sequence). The CDR3 has 14 amino acids. The CDR3 bases are TGTGCCAGTAGTCTCGGGACAGGGGCGGGCGAGCAGTACTTC. It encodes CASSLGTGAGEQYF. The entire variable domain, with the rest obtained from reference TRBV19 and TRBJ2-7, is as follows: DGGITQSPKYLFRKEGQNVTLSCEQNLNHDAMYWYRQDPGQGLRLIYYSQIVNDFQKGDIAEGYSVSREKKESFPLTVTSAQKNPTAFYLCASSLGTGAGEQYFGPGTRLTVT.

CDR3 region: CASSLTGGAVTEAFF. DNA for the CDR3: TGTGCCAGCAGCTTGACAGGGGGCGCGGTCACTGAAGCTTTCTTT. This chain connects TRBV7-2 to TRBJ1-1; 10 positions match TRBD1. V gave up 3 bases and J gave up 4 bases; unmatched junction bases: 5. There are 15 residues in the CDR3. The germline CDR1 and CDR2 sequences are SGHTA and FQGNSA.

The chain carries TRBV18 and TRBJ1-1; D not resolved. CDR3 length: 16 residues. CDR1 and CDR2 (germline): KGHSH, LQKENI. The V end was cut by 4 bases, the J end by 4 bases, with 19 bases between. The CDR3 here is CASSRRGRGGGTEAFF. Here the CDR3 DNA reads TGTGCCAGCTCACGCCGGGGTCGGGGAGGAGGCACTGAAGCTTTCTTT.

The rearrangement links TRBV4-3 to TRBJ2-1; 9 bases agree with TRBD2. The CDR3 covers 19 residues. Germline lookup yields CDR1 LGHNA and CDR2 YSLEER. J lost 1 base, V lost 0 bases, and 10 bases had no gene match. The CDR3 is CASSQDPSGNTWSYNEQFF. The CDR3, as DNA: TGCGCCAGCAGCCAAGATCCTAGCGGGAACACCTGGTCCTACAATGAGCAGTTCTTC.

This clone occurred a few times. The chain couples TRBV19 to TRBJ2-1; a weak D match, TRBD2 (5 bases). Germline lookup yields CDR1 LNHDA and CDR2 SQIVND (reference sequence). V lost 1 base, J lost 1 base, and 17 bases lay in between. The length of the CDR3 is 18 residues. The CDR3 here is CASSIATWRPQSYNEQFF. In DNA form, the CDR3 reads TGTGCCAGTAGTATAGCCACCTGGAGGCCCCAATCCTACAATGAGCAGTTCTTC. Full variable domain (remainder filled in from reference TRBV19 and TRBJ2-1): DGGITQSPKYLFRKEGQNVTLSCEQNLNHDAMYWYRQDPGQGLRLIYYSQIVNDFQKGDIAEGYSVSREKKESFPLTVTSAQKNPTAFYLCASSIATWRPQSYNEQFFGPGTRLTVL.

This clone was observed a single time. The CDR3 nucleotides are TGTGCCAGCAGCTCAGACGCTAGACGCACAGATACGCAGTATTTT. Translating gives CASSSDARRTDTQYF. The chain has TRBV7-2 and TRBJ2-3; D not certain. Trimming took off 4 bases at V and 1 base at J, with 12 bases between the two ends. This CDR3 is 15 amino acids long. Germline-derived CDR1 and CDR2 are SGHTA and FQGNSA.

This rearrangement joins TRBV5-1 to TRBJ1-2; 7 positions match TRBD1. V dropped 0 bases and J dropped 7; count of bases not matched to a gene: 6. Per the germline V gene, CDR1 is SGHRS and CDR2 is YFSETQ. The CDR3 runs to 14 residues. The DNA of the CDR3 is TGCGCCAGCAGCTTGGACGGGACAGATATTGGCTACACCTTC. This translates into CASSLDGTDIGYTF. The full variable domain, rest sourced from reference TRBV5-1 and TRBJ1-2, is KAGVTQTPRYLIKTRGQQVTLSCSPISGHRSVSWYQQTPGQGLQFLFEYFSETQRNKGNFPGRFSGRQFSNSRSEMNVSTLELGDSALYLCASSLDGTDIGYTFGSGTRLTVV.

In this sample, this clone turned up once. This rearrangement joins TRBV9 to TRBJ1-1, with D perhaps matching TRBD1 (6 bases). CDR1 and CDR2 (germline): SGDLS, YYNGEE. The CDR3 is 13 amino acids. V was pared by 4 bases and J by 4 bases, with 11 bases between. The CDR3 here is CASSPRDTTEAFF. CDR3 bases: TGTGCCAGCAGCCCAAGGGACACCACTGAAGCTTTCTTT.

This clone was seen a handful of times. The chain is built from TRBV2 and TRBJ1-6; a possible D gene is TRBD1 (6 bases). V lost 7 bases, J lost 7 bases, and 14 bases lay in between. The CDR3 runs 14 residues. CDR1 SNHLY and CDR2 FYNNEI come from the germline V gene. CDR3 nucleotide sequence: TGTGCCAGCAACGAGCTACAGGGAAATTCACCCCTCCACTTT. As protein: CASNELQGNSPLHF.